Each of the 6 T cell receptor beta chains below was sequenced from the same sample in a study of cytomegalovirus exposure and HLA in healthy donors. 60 Vbeta and 13 Jbeta primers were used in PCR. The table came from immunoSEQ multiplex PCR; TCRdb's copy has only in-frame clones and leaves some out. The sample lists tens of thousands of clones; around 85% were seen once. Input material: PBMCs. These receptors were taken from a man in his fifties in good health and CMV-seronegative.

The rearrangement links TRBV4-3 to TRBJ1-3, with D hard to call. The V gene's germline CDR1 is LGHNA and CDR2 YSLEER. This CDR3 comprises 15 residues. Trimming shortened V by 0 bases and J by 9 bases, and 15 bases separated the two germline ends. DNA of the CDR3: TGCGCCAGCAGCCAAGATTTGAGGGAGCGAAGCACCATATATTTT. Its protein is CASSQDLRERSTIYF.

The chain carries TRBV6-6 and TRBJ2-1; TRBD1 matches at 8 bases. V was pared by 6 bases and J by 9 bases, with 4 bases of the junction left unmatched. Germline assignment: CDR1 MNHNY and CDR2 SVGAGI (reference sequence). CDR3 length equals 12 residues. CDR3 residues: CASRAQGGEQFF. The CDR3, as DNA: TGTGCCAGCAGAGCACAGGGGGGTGAGCAGTTCTTC.

V is TRBV9 and J is TRBJ2-1, with TRBD1 as a possible D gene (5 bases). V was shortened by 0 bases and J by 5 bases, with 12 bases between the two germline ends. The CDR3 totals 15 residues. Germline lookup yields CDR1 SGDLS and CDR2 YYNGEE. This CDR3 reads CASSVGGRSHNEQFF. The CDR3, as DNA: TGTGCCAGCAGCGTAGGGGGCCGGTCCCACAATGAGCAGTTCTTC.

This clone has a single count. J is TRBJ2-3 and V is TRBV12-5; D remains unclear. Germline V gene sequence: CDR1 LGHNT, CDR2 FRNRAP. The CDR3 contains 13 residues. The V end lost 2 bases, the J end lost 2 bases, and 5 bases lay between the germline ends. The chain's CDR3 is CASGLWATDTQYF. The CDR3 DNA is TGTGCTAGTGGTTTGTGGGCCACAGATACGCAGTATTTT.

The V gene is TRBV4-2, the J gene TRBJ2-1; tentatively, D is TRBD1 (5 bases). Trimming stripped 1 base from V and 5 bases from J, with 6 bases between. Germline assignment: CDR1 LGHNA and CDR2 YNFKEQ. The CDR3 has 13 residues. CDR3 protein: CASSQVTDNEQFF. The CDR3 DNA sequence: TGTGCCAGCAGCCAAGTGACAGACAATGAGCAGTTCTTC.

In its sample, this clone was seen a few times. V usage is TRBV9 and J usage is TRBJ1-1, with a possible D match to TRBD1 (5 bases). V was cut by 4 bases and J by 4 bases, with 14 bases left in between. The CDR3 spans 14 residues. Germline CDR1 reads SGDLS; CDR2 reads YYNGEE. CDR3 sequence: CASSTQGSGTEAFF. The DNA for the CDR3 is TGTGCCAGCAGCACCCAGGGATCCGGCACTGAAGCTTTCTTT.